A single sample gave rise to the 28 T cell receptor beta chains below, sequenced in a study of shared clonotypes between healthy human individuals. Assay used: immunoSEQ multiplex PCR; TCRdb lists only in-frame clones, some missing. The sample consists of 2.3 million or so clones, more than 80% of them appearing once. Sequencing was performed on naive CD4+ T cells from PBMCs. The subset here: CD45RA+ positively selected. The receptors derive from a man aged 18 to 35 in good health. Some clones in this sample may be carry-over from other donors' samples.

As to this clone: At the DNA level, this CDR3 is encoded by other sequences in the same sample as well. The rearrangement uses TRBV5-1 and TRBJ2-1; 9 positions match TRBD1. V lost 0 bases and J lost 7; bases outside the gene matches: 8. Germline V gene sequence: CDR1 SGHRS, CDR2 YFSETQ. The CDR3 has 16 residues. CDR3 coding DNA: TGCGCCAGCAGCTTGGAACCGGGACAGGGAGGGAATGAGCAGTTCTTC. Translation: CASSLEPGQGGNEQFF. Looking up the rest from reference TRBV5-1 and TRBJ2-1 gives the full variable domain: KAGVTQTPRYLIKTRGQQVTLSCSPISGHRSVSWYQQTPGQGLQFLFEYFSETQRNKGNFPGRFSGRQFSNSRSEMNVSTLELGDSALYLCASSLEPGQGGNEQFFGPGTRLTVL.

The chain combines TRBV5-4 with TRBJ2-7; TRBD2 agrees at 12 bases. Per the germline V gene, CDR1 is SGHNT and CDR2 is YYREEE (reference sequence). This CDR3 spans 15 amino acids. Germline trimming cut 0 bases from V and 9 bases from J; bases unmatched to any gene: 7. CDR3 in amino acids: CASSLAGLAGGPQYF. In nucleotides, the CDR3 is TGTGCCAGCAGCTTGGCCGGGCTAGCGGGAGGGCCGCAGTACTTC.

This clone was recorded once. The chain's CDR3 is CASSTDRQGTHGYTF. CDR3 coding DNA: TGTGCCAGTAGTACCGATCGTCAGGGGACCCATGGCTACACCTTC. This chain connects TRBV19 to TRBJ1-2, with TRBD1 as a possible D gene (6 bases). The CDR3 loop spans 15 amino acids. Germline V gene sequence: CDR1 LNHDA, CDR2 SQIVND (reference sequence). V gave up 4 bases and J gave up 6 bases, with 18 bases separating them.

The rearrangement uses TRBV5-6 and TRBJ2-5; TRBD1 matches 8 bases. CDR1 is SGHDT, CDR2 YYEEEE, per germline. With V trimmed by 2 bases and J by 5 bases, 8 bases remained unmatched. This CDR3 comprises 15 residues. The CDR3 DNA reads as TGTGCCAGCAGCTTAGGGACAGGCCTGGCGGAGACCCAGTACTTC. Its protein is CASSLGTGLAETQYF.

The chain links TRBV18 to TRBJ1-3, with TRBD1 matching over 7 bases. The V gene's germline CDR1 is KGHSH and CDR2 LQKENI. The CDR3 runs to 16 residues. Germline trimming cut 5 bases from V and 0 bases from J; bases unmatched to any gene: 7. The CDR3 loop is CASSLGQPLSGNTIYF. CDR3 sequence (DNA): TGTGCCAGCTCATTGGGACAGCCTCTCTCTGGAAACACCATATATTTT.

The chain is built from TRBV6-1 and TRBJ2-7; D may be TRBD1 (5 bases). Germline V gene sequence: CDR1 MNHNS, CDR2 SASEGT. Trimming took 1 base from V and 9 from J, leaving 16 bases between them. The CDR3 runs 14 residues. CDR3 sequence: CASSEGDSPEGQYF. In DNA form, the CDR3 reads TGTGCCAGCAGTGAAGGCGACAGTCCTGAAGGGCAGTACTTC.

The CDR3 DNA reads as TGCGCCAGCAGCCAAGGGGGCTGGGGGGCACGGGGCTATGGCTACACCTTC. The encoded protein is CASSQGGWGARGYGYTF. The V and J genes are TRBV4-1 and TRBJ1-2; weak D call: TRBD1 (6 bases). V lost 1 base and J lost 4, with 19 bases in between. Germline V gene lookup returns CDR1 MGHRA and CDR2 YSYEKL. There are 17 residues in the CDR3.

J is TRBJ2-3 and V is TRBV28; TRBD1 matches 7 bases. The V gene end was trimmed by 3 bases and the J gene end by 5 bases; junction bases not matched to a gene: 8. Per the germline V gene, CDR1 is MDHEN and CDR2 is SYDVKM. This CDR3 spans 15 amino acids. The CDR3 DNA sequence: TGTGCCAGCAGTTTCCCAGAGGGGGCCGGAGATACGCAGTATTTT. Translation gives CASSFPEGAGDTQYF.

The chain joins TRBV4-2 to TRBJ1-2, with 11 bases identical to TRBD1. This CDR3 spans 16 amino acids. Per the germline V gene, CDR1 is LGHNA and CDR2 is YNFKEQ. V shed 1 base, J shed 4 bases, and the junction held 5 bases outside the gene matches. The CDR3 sequence: CASSQGGTGGGYGYTF. The CDR3 DNA reads as TGTGCCAGCAGCCAAGGGGGGACAGGGGGTGGCTATGGCTACACCTTC.

V and J are TRBV4-3 and TRBJ1-2, with 9 nucleotides matching TRBD1. Losses at the gene ends were 5 bases for V and 5 bases for J; bases not matched to a gene: 9. CDR1 and CDR2 (germline): LGHNA, YSLEER. CDR3 length equals 15 residues. Here the CDR3 reads CASSLDGTGRYGYTF. DNA of the CDR3: TGCGCCAGCAGCTTAGACGGGACAGGGAGATATGGCTACACCTTC.

As to this clone: The DNA is omitted, as the CDR3 cannot be located on it reliably, and the CDR3 follows TCRdb's listing. The chain is built from TRBV5-1 and TRBJ2-7; the D call of TRBD1 is as the table states it, not checked on the DNA. The CDR3 extends over 18 residues, inclusive of both ends. Germline V gives CDR1 SGHRS, CDR2 YFSETQ. The CDR3 here is CASSLFVPAGYHSYEQYF.

This clone was found once. The genes are TRBV27 and TRBJ1-2, with D perhaps matching TRBD1 (6 bases). This CDR3 is 14 amino acids long. Germline V gives CDR1 MNHEY, CDR2 SMNVEV (reference sequence). The V and J ends lost 5 bases and 4 bases respectively, with 14 bases between them. CDR3 sequence reads: CASSPSGTLYGYTF. The DNA of the CDR3 is TGTGCCAGCAGTCCCAGCGGGACACTCTATGGCTACACCTTC.

This clone has a single count. The chain employs TRBV28 and TRBJ2-1, with D possibly matching TRBD1 (6 bases). Germline V gene sequence: CDR1 MDHEN, CDR2 SYDVKM. This CDR3 spans 15 amino acids. The germline V and J ends were trimmed by 5 bases and 4 bases, with 15 bases remaining between them. Written as DNA, the CDR3 is TGTGCCAGCAGTCTCCTCCCTGGACAGTACAATGAGCAGTTCTTC. It yields the protein CASSLLPGQYNEQFF.

The chain joins TRBV11-2 to TRBJ2-7; no clear D gene. The germline V gene encodes CDR1 SGHAT and CDR2 FQNNGV. Trimming removed 1 base at V and 4 bases at J, with 8 bases between. This CDR3 comprises 13 residues. The DNA of the CDR3 is TGTGCCAGCAGCTTAGGTAGGGAATACGAGCAGTACTTC. Translating it yields CASSLGREYEQYF.

This clone occurred once. The genes are TRBV7-9 and TRBJ2-7, with 7 bases that match TRBD1. In germline, CDR1 is SEHNR, CDR2 FQNEAQ (reference sequence). The CDR3 extends over 13 amino acids. Trimming took 5 bases from V and 5 from J; bases not matched to a gene: 6. CDR3 in DNA: TGTGCCAGCAGCCCTCGGGACAGTAACGAGCAGTACTTC. This gives the protein CASSPRDSNEQYF. Complete variable domain (other parts from reference TRBV7-9 and TRBJ2-7): DTGVSQNPRHKITKRGQNVTFRCDPISEHNRLYWYRQTLGQGPEFLTYFQNEAQLEKSRLLSDRFSAERPKGSFSTLEIQRTEQGDSAMYLCASSPRDSNEQYFGPGTRLTVT.

This rearrangement joins TRBV5-8 to TRBJ1-5; unclear D gene. The CDR3 totals 15 residues. Germline loops: CDR1 SGHTS, CDR2 YDEGEE. The V gene lost 4 bases and the J gene lost 4 bases, with 15 bases spanning the gap. The chain's CDR3 is CASSPGPVFNQPQHF. The CDR3 coding sequence is TGTGCCAGCAGCCCCGGGCCGGTGTTTAATCAGCCCCAGCATTTT.

The chain carries TRBV5-1 and TRBJ2-1, with D unresolved. V was trimmed by 1 base and J by 2 bases, leaving 16 bases between them. CDR3 length: 17 amino acids. CDR1 and CDR2 (germline): SGHRS, YFSETQ. The CDR3 spells CASSLNPRAATYNEQFF. In DNA form, the CDR3 reads TGCGCCAGCAGCTTGAACCCCCGGGCGGCCACCTACAATGAGCAGTTCTTC.

Turning to this clone: One end of the junction is discordant with germline, which a read error may explain. In DNA form, the CDR3 reads TGCAGCGCTGAATCCCGGGGCACAGATACGCAGTATTTT. It encodes CSAESRGTDTQYF. V usage is TRBV29-1 and J usage is TRBJ2-3; D is uncertain. Germline values: CDR1 SQVTM, CDR2 ANQGSEA. The CDR3 totals 13 residues.

For this clone: Other DNA variants within this sample encode the same CDR3. The V and J genes are TRBV7-9 and TRBJ1-1, with 7 bases aligning to TRBD1. Germline V lookup: CDR1 SEHNR, CDR2 FQNEAQ (reference sequence). V shed 5 bases and J 1 base; nucleotides not matched to a gene: 4. The CDR3 sequence is 14 residues long. CDR3: CASSPRTGNTEAFF. The DNA of the CDR3 is TGTGCCAGCAGCCCGCGGACAGGGAACACTGAAGCTTTCTTT.

This chain connects TRBV27 to TRBJ1-4; no reliable D call. The CDR3 is 13 amino acids. The V end was cut by 6 bases, the J end by 5 bases, with 10 bases between. Germline V gene sequence: CDR1 MNHEY, CDR2 SMNVEV (reference sequence). The CDR3 sequence is CASRLQGNEKLFF. CDR3 sequence (DNA): TGTGCCAGCAGACTACAAGGAAATGAAAAACTGTTTTTT.

The CDR3 here is CASSSSGRGGTEAFF. The CDR3 DNA reads TGTGCCAGCAGCTCCTCCGGGAGGGGAGGGACTGAAGCTTTCTTT. The chain joins TRBV7-3 to TRBJ1-1, with D perhaps TRBD1 (5 bases). Germline CDR1 SGHTA, CDR2 FQGTGA. The CDR3 has 15 amino acids. Trimming stripped 4 bases from V and 5 bases from J, with 17 bases between.

V is TRBV27 and J is TRBJ2-1; 7 bases align to TRBD1. CDR3 length: 15 residues. The germline V gene encodes CDR1 MNHEY and CDR2 SMNVEV (reference sequence). V gave up 4 bases and J gave up 6 bases; unmatched junction bases: 9. The CDR3 DNA reads TGTGCCAGCAGTTCCGGACAGGTGATCGGCAATGAGCAGTTCTTC. Translating it yields CASSSGQVIGNEQFF.

The V and J genes are TRBV9 and TRBJ2-1; possible D gene TRBD1, 5 bases. The V end was cut by 4 bases, the J end by 4 bases, with 18 bases between. Germline V lookup: CDR1 SGDLS, CDR2 YYNGEE. The CDR3 runs 16 residues. CDR3 coding DNA: TGTGCCAGCAGCTGGGGCCCCGCAGGTACGTACAATGAGCAGTTCTTC. Its translation is CASSWGPAGTYNEQFF.

This clone was recorded once. Relative to the germline gene, one junction end is altered; a read error may explain this. The sample carries other DNA sequences with the same CDR3. The V and J genes are TRBV27 and TRBJ1-2; D possibly corresponds to TRBD1 (6 bases). The CDR3 has 13 amino acids. Germline-derived CDR1 and CDR2 are MNHEY and SMNVEV (reference sequence). The CDR3 DNA sequence: TGTGCCAGTAGTTCTCAGGGGAACTATGGCTACACCTTC. Protein product: CASSSQGNYGYTF.

V is TRBV5-1 and J is TRBJ2-2; 9 nucleotides match TRBD2. This CDR3 spans 15 amino acids. Germline CDR1 and CDR2: SGHRS and YFSETQ. The junction had 3 bases not matched to a gene; V was cut back by 0 bases and J by 6 bases. The CDR3 DNA reads as TGCGCCAGCAGCTTGGATAGCGGGAGCTCCGGGGAGCTGTTTTTT. It is translated as CASSLDSGSSGELFF.

The CDR3 sequence is CAWSPRTARGPGNTIYF. CDR3 coding DNA: TGTGCCTGGAGTCCGCGGACAGCCCGGGGGCCTGGAAACACCATATATTTT. The chain recombines TRBV30 with TRBJ1-3; D is possibly TRBD1 (6 bases). Germline V lookup: CDR1 GTSNPN, CDR2 SVGIG (reference sequence). V dropped 2 bases and J dropped 2 bases, with 19 bases sitting between them. The CDR3 runs to 17 residues.

This chain joins TRBV7-9 and TRBJ2-7; TRBD2 matches at 9 bases. CDR3 length equals 18 residues. Germline trimming cut 1 base from V and 4 bases from J; bases unmatched to any gene: 14. Germline V gene lookup returns CDR1 SEHNR and CDR2 FQNEAQ (reference sequence). The CDR3 DNA sequence: TGTGCCAGCAGCTTAGGTGGCGGGAGGGCGTCTTTTCGGTACGAGCAGTACTTC. Its translation is CASSLGGGRASFRYEQYF.

The J gene is TRBJ2-7, the V gene TRBV6-1; TRBD1 might be the D (5 bases). V was pared by 1 base and J by 6 bases, with 13 bases between. Germline V gene sequence: CDR1 MNHNS, CDR2 SASEGT. The CDR3 is made up of 14 amino acids. CDR3 in amino acids: CASSEGSRVSEQYF. The CDR3 DNA is TGTGCCAGCAGTGAAGGTTCCAGGGTAAGCGAGCAGTACTTC.